The rows below give T cell receptor beta chains drawn from one sample of a study of T-cell reconstitution after alpha-beta-depleted transplantation in children. TCRdb independently ran MiXCR on the PCR reads; one entry per CDR3 protein. The data contain around 600,000 distinct CDR3 sequences, around 16% of them singletons. The sample here was PBMCs from the stem cell graft donor, taken from the stem cell graft. These receptor sequences come from a human donor who donated a stem cell graft to a child with acute myeloid leukemia. Each CDR3 is given with its conserved first and last residue. The D gene is left open where the match is weak. The size of a clone is reported for some rows only, either as once, few or many, or as a class for expanded clones.

J	V	D	size	CDR3	DNA
TRBJ1-6	TRBV20-1	NA	few	CSARQVVFGSPLHF	TGCAGTGCTAGACAGGTCGTATTCGGCTCACCCCTCCACTTT
TRBJ2-7	TRBV5-1	NA	NA	CASRTGGAGEQYF	TGCGCCAGCAGAACCGGTGGGGCTGGCGAGCAGTACTTC
TRBJ2-1	TRBV24-1	NA	NA	CATGRDSYNEQFF	TGTGCCACCGGGCGGGACTCCTACAATGAGCAGTTCTTC
TRBJ2-1	TRBV7-9	NA	NA	CASSAPSYSEQFF	TGTGCCAGCAGCGCCCCAAGCTACAGTGAGCAGTTCTTC
TRBJ2-3	TRBV20-1	TRBD2	many	CSAGGLAGPTSTDTQYF	TGCAGTGCTGGGGGGCTAGCGGGGCCAACTAGCACAGATACGCAGTATTTT
TRBJ2-1	TRBV7-8	TRBD2	few	CASSSAGGGGNEQFF	TGTGCCAGCAGCTCCGCCGGCGGGGGAGGCAATGAGCAGTTCTTC
TRBJ1-2	TRBV5-1	NA	few	CASSFDTSGAYGYTF	TGCGCCAGCAGCTTCGACACCTCGGGGGCCTATGGCTACACCTTC
TRBJ2-7	TRBV12-3/TRBV12-4	NA	NA	CASRGDHYEQYF	TGTGCCAGCAGAGGGGACCACTACGAGCAGTACTTC
TRBJ1-6	TRBV6-1	NA	NA	CASTTTPGHINSPLHF	TGTGCCAGCACGACCACCCCGGGACATATTAATTCACCCCTCCACTTT
TRBJ2-2	TRBV20-1	NA	many	CSASFHTGELFF	TGCAGTGCTAGTTTTCACACCGGGGAGCTGTTTTTT
TRBJ1-1	TRBV5-1	NA	many	CASSLRPDSMNTEAFF	TGCGCCAGCAGCTTGCGGCCAGACTCCATGAACACTGAAGCTTTCTTT
TRBJ2-3	TRBV20-1	TRBD1	many	CSAGQGHTDTQYF	TGCAGTGCCGGACAGGGGCACACAGATACGCAGTATTTT
TRBJ2-3	TRBV5-6	NA	few	CASSLPVSSTDTQYF	TGTGCCAGCAGCCTACCAGTGTCTAGCACAGATACGCAGTATTTT
TRBJ1-5	TRBV7-8	TRBD1	few	CASSPSAFTGDNQPQHF	TGTGCCAGCAGCCCCTCCGCCTTCACAGGGGACAATCAGCCCCAGCATTTT
TRBJ2-7	TRBV24-1	NA	many	CATSDPGNAYEQYF	TGTGCCACCAGTGACCCAGGGAACGCCTACGAGCAGTACTTC
TRBJ2-1	TRBV24-1	NA	NA	CATSDWGDEQFF	TGTGCCACCAGTGATTGGGGGGATGAGCAGTTCTTC